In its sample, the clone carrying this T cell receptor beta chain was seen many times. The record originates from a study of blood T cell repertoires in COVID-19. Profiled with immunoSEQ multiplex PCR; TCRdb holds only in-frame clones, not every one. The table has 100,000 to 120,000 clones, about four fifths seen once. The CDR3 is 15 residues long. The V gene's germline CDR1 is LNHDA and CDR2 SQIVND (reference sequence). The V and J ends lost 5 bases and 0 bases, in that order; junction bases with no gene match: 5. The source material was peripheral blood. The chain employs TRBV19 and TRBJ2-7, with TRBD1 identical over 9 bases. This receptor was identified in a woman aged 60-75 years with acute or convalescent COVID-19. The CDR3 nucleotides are TGTGCCAGTAGTTCCGGACAGGGGCACTCCTACGAGCAGTACTTC. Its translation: CASSSGQGHSYEQYF.